The 11 T cell receptor beta chains listed next were all sequenced from one sample in a study of blood T cell repertoires in COVID-19. Generated by immunoSEQ multiplex PCR, the TCRdb table keeps only in-frame clones and is missing some. The profile covers approximately 200,000 clones, with about 86% appearing a single time and less than 3.5% taken by the ten largest. The sample was peripheral blood. These receptors were collected from a woman under 40 with active or convalescent COVID-19.

The chain employs TRBV5-1 and TRBJ2-3, with D perhaps TRBD2 (5 bases). Trimming removed 4 bases at V and 11 bases at J, with 14 bases between. The CDR3 has 12 residues. The germline CDR1 and CDR2 sequences are SGHRS and YFSETQ. The CDR3 coding sequence is TGCGCCAGCAGCCTCCTCGGGAACGGGCAGTATTTT. This codes for CASSLLGNGQYF.

This sequence joins TRBV12-3 or TRBV12-4 and TRBJ1-5; D gene uncertain. Trimming pared 4 bases from V and 4 bases from J, leaving 8 bases between. CDR3 size: 13 residues. CDR3 sequence reads: CASSSHINQPQHF. DNA for the CDR3: TGTGCCAGCAGTTCGCACATTAATCAGCCCCAGCATTTT.

This clone is a singleton in its sample. V usage is TRBV10-1 and J usage is TRBJ2-6, with 7 bases fitting TRBD2. This CDR3 is built from 15 residues. Germline V gives CDR1 WNHNN, CDR2 SYGVQD (reference sequence). V was pared by 4 bases and J by 11 bases, with 11 bases of the junction left unmatched. The CDR3 reads CASSGGAGIGDVLTF. DNA for the CDR3: TGCGCCAGCAGTGGGGGAGCGGGAATAGGCGACGTCCTGACTTTC.

J is TRBJ1-1 and V is TRBV9; D is possibly TRBD1 (5 bases). This CDR3 comprises 15 residues. Germline CDR1 reads SGDLS; CDR2 reads YYNGEE. Trimming took off 0 bases at V and 7 bases at J, with 16 bases between the two ends. As DNA, the CDR3 is TGTGCCAGCAGCGTAGACCAAGGCAGGGCAGGTGAAGCTTTCTTT. It specifies CASSVDQGRAGEAFF.

The J gene is TRBJ1-2, the V gene TRBV5-4; D possibly corresponds to TRBD1 (5 bases). Germline loops: CDR1 SGHNT, CDR2 YYREEE (reference sequence). Trimming cost V 2 bases and J 13 bases, with 21 bases left between them. The CDR3 is 14 amino acids. Here the CDR3 DNA reads TGTGCCAGCAGCTTTTTCTCCGGGACGCCGGGAGGCACCTTC. As protein: CASSFFSGTPGGTF.

V gene TRBV5-4 combines with J gene TRBJ2-2; the D is unclear. The CDR3 has 13 residues. From germline, CDR1 is SGHNT and CDR2 YYREEE (reference sequence). V was shortened by 2 bases and J by 4 bases, with 6 bases between the two germline ends. CDR3 in amino acids: CASSFHSTGELFF. DNA for the CDR3: TGTGCCAGCAGCTTTCACAGCACCGGGGAGCTGTTTTTT.

V gene TRBV30 combines with J gene TRBJ1-1; D not certain. CDR3 length equals 13 residues. The V and J ends lost 5 bases and 4 bases respectively, with 14 bases between them. CDR1 GTSNPN and CDR2 SVGIG come from the germline V gene (reference sequence). In DNA form, the CDR3 reads TGTGCCTGGCAGGAGGCCAGGCCCACTGAAGCTTTCTTT. Translating it yields CAWQEARPTEAFF.

This rearrangement joins TRBV6-6 to TRBJ2-3; 7 positions match TRBD2. CDR3 length: 15 amino acids. Germline V lookup: CDR1 MNHNY, CDR2 SVGAGI (reference sequence). Trimming removed 7 bases from V and 1 base from J; junction bases left unmatched: 8. CDR3 amino acids: CASTQAGRGTDTQYF. CDR3 coding DNA: TGTGCCAGCACCCAAGCGGGACGGGGCACAGATACGCAGTATTTT.

The V call is TRBV12-3 or TRBV12-4, the J call TRBJ2-7, with D possibly being TRBD1 (6 bases). The CDR3 is made up of 13 amino acids. Trimming took off 5 bases at V and 3 bases at J, with 11 bases between the two ends. The chain's CDR3 is CASSRGGLYEQYF. As DNA, the CDR3 is TGTGCCAGCAGTCGAGGGGGTCTCTACGAGCAGTACTTC.

This clone was found a few times. V and J are TRBV9 and TRBJ1-6; D unclear. Trimming took off 0 bases at V and 6 bases at J, with 13 bases between the two ends. This CDR3 contains 16 residues. Germline loops: CDR1 SGDLS, CDR2 YYNGEE. For the CDR3, the DNA is TGTGCCAGCAGCGTAGGTTCCGGGGAGAGTAATTCACCCCTCCACTTT. This gives the protein CASSVGSGESNSPLHF.

The J gene is TRBJ1-2, the V gene TRBV25-1; D not certain. Per germline, CDR1 MGHDK and CDR2 SYGVNS. The V end was cut by 1 base, the J end by 4 bases, with 10 bases between. The CDR3 has 14 amino acids. CDR3 amino acids: CASSELTDPYGYTF. DNA for the CDR3: TGTGCCAGCAGTGAATTAACAGATCCCTATGGCTACACCTTC.